Given below is one TCR beta chain in context. What it binds is unknown. The data derive from a study of OX40 agonist ivuxolimab in advanced cancers. Study findings and constraints: Doses of 0.1 to 3.0 mg/kg were accompanied by clonal expansion of CD4+ and CD8+ blood T cells by week 6. No antigen was identified for the clonally expanded peripheral T cells.

Sequencing was performed with immunoSEQ multiplex PCR; in TCRdb, only in-frame clones are kept and a portion is missing. The table has approximately 70,000 clones, roughly four fifths seen once. The sequencing here drew on CD4+ or CD8+ T cells sorted from blood, taken in a trial of the OX40 agonist ivuxolimab. This receptor was taken from an adult with an advanced solid tumor such as melanoma, head and neck, liver or kidney cancer.

The CDR3 spells CASSLAGGPSYEQYF. DNA for the CDR3: TGTGCCAGCAGCTTAGCGGGGGGGCCTTCCTACGAGCAGTACTTC. The V and J genes are TRBV11-1 and TRBJ2-5; weak D call: TRBD2 (7 bases). The tail of the sequence fits TRBJ2-7 better, so the J call may be wrong. The CDR3 contains 15 residues. Germline V lookup: CDR1 SGHAT, CDR2 FQDESV (reference sequence).